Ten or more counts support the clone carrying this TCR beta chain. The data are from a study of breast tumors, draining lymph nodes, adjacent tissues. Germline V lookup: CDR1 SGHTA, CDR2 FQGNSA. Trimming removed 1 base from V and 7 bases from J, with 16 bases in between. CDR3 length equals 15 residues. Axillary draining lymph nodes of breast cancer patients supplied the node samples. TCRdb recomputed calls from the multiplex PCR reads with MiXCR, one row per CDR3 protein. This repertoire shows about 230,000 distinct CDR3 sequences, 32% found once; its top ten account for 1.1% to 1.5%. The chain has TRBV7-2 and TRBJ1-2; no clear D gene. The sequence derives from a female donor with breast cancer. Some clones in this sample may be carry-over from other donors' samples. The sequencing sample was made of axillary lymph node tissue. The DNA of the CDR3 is TGTGCCAGCAGCTTAGGAGCTAGAGCGCCGGGTGGCTACACCTTC. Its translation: CASSLGARAPGGYTF.